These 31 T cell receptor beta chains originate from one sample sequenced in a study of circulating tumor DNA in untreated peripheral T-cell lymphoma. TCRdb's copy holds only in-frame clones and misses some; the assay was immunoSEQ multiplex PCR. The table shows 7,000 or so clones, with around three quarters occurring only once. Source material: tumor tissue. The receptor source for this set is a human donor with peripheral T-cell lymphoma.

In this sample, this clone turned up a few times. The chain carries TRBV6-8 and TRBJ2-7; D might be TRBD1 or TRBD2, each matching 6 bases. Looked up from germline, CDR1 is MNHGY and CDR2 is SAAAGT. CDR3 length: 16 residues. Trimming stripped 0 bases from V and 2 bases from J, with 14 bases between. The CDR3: CASSYSPRGLAYEQYF. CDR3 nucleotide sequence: TGTGCCAGCAGTTACTCGCCCCGGGGGCTCGCCTACGAGCAGTACTTC.

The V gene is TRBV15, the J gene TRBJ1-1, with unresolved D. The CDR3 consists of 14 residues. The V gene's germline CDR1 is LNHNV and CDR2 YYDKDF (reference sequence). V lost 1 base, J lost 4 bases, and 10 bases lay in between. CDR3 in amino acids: CATSRVRGTTEAFF. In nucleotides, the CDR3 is TGTGCCACCAGCAGAGTGCGGGGAACCACTGAAGCTTTCTTT.

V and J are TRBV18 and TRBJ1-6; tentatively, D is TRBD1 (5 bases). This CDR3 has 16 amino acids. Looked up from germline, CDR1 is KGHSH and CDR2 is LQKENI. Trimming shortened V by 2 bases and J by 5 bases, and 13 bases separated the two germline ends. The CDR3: CASSPSGQLNNSPLHF. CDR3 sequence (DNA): TGTGCCAGCTCACCAAGCGGACAATTAAATAATTCACCCCTCCACTTT.

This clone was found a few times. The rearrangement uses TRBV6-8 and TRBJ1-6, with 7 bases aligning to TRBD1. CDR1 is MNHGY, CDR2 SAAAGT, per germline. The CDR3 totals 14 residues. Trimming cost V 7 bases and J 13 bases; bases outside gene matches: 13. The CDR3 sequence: CASNPDRLYSPLHF. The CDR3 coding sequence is TGTGCCAGCAATCCGGACAGGTTATACTCTCCCCTCCACTTT.

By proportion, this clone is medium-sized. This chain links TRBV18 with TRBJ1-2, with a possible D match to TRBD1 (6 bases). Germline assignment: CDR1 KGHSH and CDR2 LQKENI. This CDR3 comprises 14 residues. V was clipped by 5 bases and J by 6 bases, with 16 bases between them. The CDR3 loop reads CASSTGTGGDGYTF. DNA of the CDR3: TGTGCCAGCTCAACCGGGACGGGGGGCGATGGCTACACCTTC. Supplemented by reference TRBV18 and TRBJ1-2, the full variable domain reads NAGVMQNPRHLVRRRGQEARLRCSPMKGHSHVYWYRQLPEEGLKFMVYLQKENIIDESGMPKERFSAEFPKEGPSILRIQQVVRGDSAAYFCASSTGTGGDGYTFGSGTRLTVV.

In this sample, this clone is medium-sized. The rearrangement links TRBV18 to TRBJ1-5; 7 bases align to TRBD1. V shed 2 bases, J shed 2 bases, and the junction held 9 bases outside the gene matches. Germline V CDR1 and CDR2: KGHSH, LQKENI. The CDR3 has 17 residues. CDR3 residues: CASSPLPGGVGNQPQHF. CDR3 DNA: TGTGCCAGCTCACCATTGCCAGGGGGTGTGGGCAATCAGCCCCAGCATTTT.

The CDR3 coding sequence is TGTGCCAGCAGCCGCCGAGACCCTGACTATGGCTACACCTTC. This gives the protein CASSRRDPDYGYTF. J is TRBJ1-2 and V is TRBV28; D is unresolved. The CDR3 length is 14 residues. The germline gives CDR1 MDHEN, CDR2 SYDVKM. Trimming removed 6 bases from V and 3 bases from J, with 14 bases in between.

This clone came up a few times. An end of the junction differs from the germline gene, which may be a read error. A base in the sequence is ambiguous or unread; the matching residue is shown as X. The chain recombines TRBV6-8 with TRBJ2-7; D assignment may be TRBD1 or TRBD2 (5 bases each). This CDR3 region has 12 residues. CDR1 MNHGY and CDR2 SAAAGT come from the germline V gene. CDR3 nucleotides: TGTGCYAGCAGTGGGACGGGCGACGAGCAGTACTTC. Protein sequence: CXSSGTGDEQYF. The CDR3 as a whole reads CASSGTGDEQYF.

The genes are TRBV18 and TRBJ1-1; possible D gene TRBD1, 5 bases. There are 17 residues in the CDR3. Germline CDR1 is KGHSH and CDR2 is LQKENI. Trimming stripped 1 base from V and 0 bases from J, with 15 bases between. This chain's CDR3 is CASSPQSQGTLNTEAFF. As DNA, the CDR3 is TGTGCCAGCTCACCACAGAGCCAGGGTACCCTGAACACTGAAGCTTTCTTT.

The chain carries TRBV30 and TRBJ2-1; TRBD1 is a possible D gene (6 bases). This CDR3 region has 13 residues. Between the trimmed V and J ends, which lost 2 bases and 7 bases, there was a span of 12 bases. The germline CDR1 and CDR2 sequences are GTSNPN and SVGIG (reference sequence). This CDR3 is CAWSLTGWNEQFF. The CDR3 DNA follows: TGTGCCTGGAGTCTCACAGGGTGGAATGAGCAGTTCTTC. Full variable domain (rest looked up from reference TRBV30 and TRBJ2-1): SQTIHQWPATLVQPVGSPLSLECTVEGTSNPNLYWYRQAAGRGLQLLFYSVGIGQISSEVPQNLSASRPQDRQFILSSKKLLLSDSGFYLCAWSLTGWNEQFFGPGTRLTVL.

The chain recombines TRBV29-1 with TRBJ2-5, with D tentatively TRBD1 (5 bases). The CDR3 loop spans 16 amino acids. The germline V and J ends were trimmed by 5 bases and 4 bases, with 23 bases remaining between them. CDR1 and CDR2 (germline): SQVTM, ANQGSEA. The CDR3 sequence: CSVLDDLSGFGETQYF. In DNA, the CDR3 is TGCAGCGTTCTTGACGACCTATCAGGGTTTGGAGAGACCCAGTACTTC.

The CDR3 DNA follows: TGTGCCATCAGTCCCGGGACAGGGGTGTTGGAGACCCAGTACTTC. Translating gives CAISPGTGVLETQYF. V usage is TRBV10-3 and J usage is TRBJ2-5; 10 bases fit TRBD1. J lost 5 bases, V lost 5 bases, and 8 bases had no gene match. In germline, CDR1 is ENHRY, CDR2 SYGVKD. This CDR3 spans 15 amino acids.

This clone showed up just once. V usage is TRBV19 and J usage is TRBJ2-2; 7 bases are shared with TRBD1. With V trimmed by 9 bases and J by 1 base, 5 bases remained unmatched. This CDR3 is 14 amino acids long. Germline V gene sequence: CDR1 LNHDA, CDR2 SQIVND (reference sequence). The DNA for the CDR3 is TGTGCCAGCAGGACAGGTTGGAACACCGGGGAGCTGTTTTTT. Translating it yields CASRTGWNTGELFF.

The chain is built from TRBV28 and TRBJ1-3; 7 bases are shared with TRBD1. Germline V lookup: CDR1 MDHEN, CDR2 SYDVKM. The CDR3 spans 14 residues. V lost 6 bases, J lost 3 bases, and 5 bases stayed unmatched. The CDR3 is CASREQGYGNTIYF. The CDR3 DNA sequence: TGTGCCAGCAGAGAACAGGGGTATGGAAACACCATATATTTT.

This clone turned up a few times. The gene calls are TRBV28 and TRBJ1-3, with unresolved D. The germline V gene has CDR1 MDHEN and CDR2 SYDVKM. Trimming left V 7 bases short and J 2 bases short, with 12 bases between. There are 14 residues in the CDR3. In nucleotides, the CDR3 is TGTGCCAGCACCCTTGGGAGTACTGGAAACACCATATATTTT. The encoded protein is CASTLGSTGNTIYF. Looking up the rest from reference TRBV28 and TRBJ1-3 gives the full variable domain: DVKVTQSSRYLVKRTGEKVFLECVQDMDHENMFWYRQDPGLGLRLIYFSYDVKMKEKGDIPEGYSVSREKKERFSLILESASTNQTSMYLCASTLGSTGNTIYFGEGSWLTVV.

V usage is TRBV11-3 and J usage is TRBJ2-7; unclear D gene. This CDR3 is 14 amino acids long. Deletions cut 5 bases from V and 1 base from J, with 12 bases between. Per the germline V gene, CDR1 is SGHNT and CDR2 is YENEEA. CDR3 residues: CASSPSLGSYEQYF. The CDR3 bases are TGTGCCAGCAGCCCGTCGCTGGGTTCCTACGAGCAGTACTTC.

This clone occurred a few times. In DNA, the CDR3 is TGCGCCAGCAGTCAAACCGACTTGAACAATCAGCCCCAGCATTTT. This encodes CASSQTDLNNQPQHF. The chain uses TRBV23-1 and TRBJ1-5; D uncertain. TRBV23-1 is annotated as an ORF whose role is uncertain. This CDR3 has 15 amino acids. The V end lost 2 bases, the J end lost 3 bases, and 11 bases lay between the germline ends.

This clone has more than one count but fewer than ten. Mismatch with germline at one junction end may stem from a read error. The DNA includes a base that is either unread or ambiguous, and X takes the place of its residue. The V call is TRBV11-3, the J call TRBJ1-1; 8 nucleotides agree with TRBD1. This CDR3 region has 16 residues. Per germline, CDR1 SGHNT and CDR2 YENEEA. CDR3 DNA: TGTGCCAGCAGCTCACCACCGGGACAGGTGAACACTGAAGYTTTCTTT. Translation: CASSSPPGQVNTEXFF.

CDR3 loop: CASSLQRGTTDTQYF. The CDR3 nucleotides read TGCGCCAGCAGCCTACAGAGAGGGACCACAGATACGCAGTATTTT. This chain links TRBV5-1 with TRBJ2-3; D tentatively fits TRBD1 or TRBD2 (5 bases each). The V end lost 4 bases, the J end lost 2 bases, and 14 bases lay between the germline ends. This CDR3 region has 15 residues. Germline V gives CDR1 SGHRS, CDR2 YFSETQ.

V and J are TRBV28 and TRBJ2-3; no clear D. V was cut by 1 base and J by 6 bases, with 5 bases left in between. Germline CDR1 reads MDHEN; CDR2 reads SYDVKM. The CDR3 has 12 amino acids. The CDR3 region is CASSLFGDTQYF. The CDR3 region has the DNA TGTGCCAGCAGTTTATTCGGGGATACGCAGTATTTT.

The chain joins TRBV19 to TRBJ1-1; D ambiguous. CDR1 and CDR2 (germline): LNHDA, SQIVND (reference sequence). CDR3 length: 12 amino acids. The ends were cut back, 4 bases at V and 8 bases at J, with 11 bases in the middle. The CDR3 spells CASSKDGKEAFF. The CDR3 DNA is TGTGCCAGTAGTAAGGACGGAAAGGAAGCTTTCTTT.

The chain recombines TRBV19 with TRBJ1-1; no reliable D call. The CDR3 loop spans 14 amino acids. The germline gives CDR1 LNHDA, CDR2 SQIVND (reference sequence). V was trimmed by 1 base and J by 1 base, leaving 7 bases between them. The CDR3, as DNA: TGTGCCAGTAGTATAGGTTCGGGGAACACTGAAGCTTTCTTT. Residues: CASSIGSGNTEAFF.

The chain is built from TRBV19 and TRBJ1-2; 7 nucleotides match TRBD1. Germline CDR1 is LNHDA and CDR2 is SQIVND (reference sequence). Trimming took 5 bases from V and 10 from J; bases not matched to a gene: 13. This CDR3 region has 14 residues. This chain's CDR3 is CASSPAGGSFDYTF. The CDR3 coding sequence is TGTGCCAGTAGTCCTGCAGGGGGTTCTTTCGACTACACCTTC.

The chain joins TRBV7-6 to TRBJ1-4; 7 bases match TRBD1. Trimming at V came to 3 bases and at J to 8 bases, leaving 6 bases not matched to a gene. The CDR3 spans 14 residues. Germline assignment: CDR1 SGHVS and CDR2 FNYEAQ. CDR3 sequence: CASSFRDRGEKLFF. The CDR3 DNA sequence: TGTGCCAGCAGCTTCCGGGACAGAGGGGAAAAACTGTTTTTT.

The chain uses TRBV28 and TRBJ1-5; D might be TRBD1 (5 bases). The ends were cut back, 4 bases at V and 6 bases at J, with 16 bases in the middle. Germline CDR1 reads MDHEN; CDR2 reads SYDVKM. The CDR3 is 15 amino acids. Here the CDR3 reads CASSYARVPGQPQHF. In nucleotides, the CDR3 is TGTGCCAGCAGTTATGCCAGGGTACCGGGTCAGCCCCAGCATTTT.

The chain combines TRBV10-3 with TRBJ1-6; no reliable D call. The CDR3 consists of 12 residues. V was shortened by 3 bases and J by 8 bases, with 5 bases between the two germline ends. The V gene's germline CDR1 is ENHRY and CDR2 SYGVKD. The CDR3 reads CAISDMDSPLHF. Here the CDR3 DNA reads TGTGCCATCAGTGACATGGATTCACCCCTCCACTTT.

The CDR3 is CSVGVNGQREETQYF. CDR3 in DNA: TGCAGCGTTGGGGTAAATGGACAGCGAGAAGAGACCCAGTACTTC. The V and J genes are TRBV29-1 and TRBJ2-5, with a possible D match to TRBD1 (6 bases). Germline CDR1 SQVTM, CDR2 ANQGSEA. Trimming pared 4 bases from V and 3 bases from J, leaving 18 bases between. This CDR3 spans 15 amino acids.

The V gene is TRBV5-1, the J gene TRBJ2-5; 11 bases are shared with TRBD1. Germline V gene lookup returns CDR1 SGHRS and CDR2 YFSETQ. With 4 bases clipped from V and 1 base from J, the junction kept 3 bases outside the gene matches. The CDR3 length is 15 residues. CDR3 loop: CASSAGTGGQETQYF. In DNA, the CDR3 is TGCGCCAGCAGCGCAGGGACAGGGGGCCAAGAGACCCAGTACTTC.

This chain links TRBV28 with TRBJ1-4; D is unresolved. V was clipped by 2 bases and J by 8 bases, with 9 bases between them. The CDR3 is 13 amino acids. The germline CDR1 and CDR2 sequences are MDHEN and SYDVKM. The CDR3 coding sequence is TGTGCCAGCAGTTTAACGGCAGAGGAAAAACTGTTTTTT. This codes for CASSLTAEEKLFF.

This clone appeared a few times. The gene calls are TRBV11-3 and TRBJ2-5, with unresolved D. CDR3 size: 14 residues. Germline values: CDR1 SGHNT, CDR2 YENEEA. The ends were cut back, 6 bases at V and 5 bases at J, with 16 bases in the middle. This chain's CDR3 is CASSRGRVPETQYF. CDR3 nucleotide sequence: TGTGCCAGCAGTCGCGGACGGGTTCCGGAGACCCAGTACTTC.

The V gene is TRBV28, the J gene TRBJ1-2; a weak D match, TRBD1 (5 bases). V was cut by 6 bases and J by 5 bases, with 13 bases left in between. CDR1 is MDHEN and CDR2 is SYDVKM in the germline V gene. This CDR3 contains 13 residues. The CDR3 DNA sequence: TGTGCCAGCAGCGGTGTGGGGGAATATGGCTACACCTTC. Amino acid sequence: CASSGVGEYGYTF.